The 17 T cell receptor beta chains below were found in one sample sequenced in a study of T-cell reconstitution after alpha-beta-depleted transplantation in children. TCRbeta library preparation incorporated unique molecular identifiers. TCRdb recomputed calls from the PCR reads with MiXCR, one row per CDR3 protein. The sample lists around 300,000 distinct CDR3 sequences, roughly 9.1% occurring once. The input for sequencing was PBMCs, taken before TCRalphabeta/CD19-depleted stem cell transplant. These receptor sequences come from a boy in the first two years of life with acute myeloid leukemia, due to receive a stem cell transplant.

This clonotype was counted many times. This chain's CDR3 is CASSGPSGGALDEQFF. The CDR3 DNA is TGTGCCAGCAGCGGCCCTAGCGGGGGGGCCCTAGATGAGCAGTTCTTC. The chain employs TRBV9 and TRBJ2-1; 12 bases line up with TRBD2. The CDR3 sequence is 16 residues long. The V segment lost 3 bases and the J segment 8 bases; nucleotides outside the gene matches: 9. CDR1 and CDR2 (germline): SGDLS, YYNGEE.

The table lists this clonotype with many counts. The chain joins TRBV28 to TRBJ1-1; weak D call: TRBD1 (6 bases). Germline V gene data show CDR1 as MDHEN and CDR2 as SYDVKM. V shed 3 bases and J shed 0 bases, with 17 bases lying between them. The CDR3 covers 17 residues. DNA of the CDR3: TGTGCCAGCAGTTTTGGGACCGGGGGCCCCTTGAACACTGAAGCTTTCTTT. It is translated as CASSFGTGGPLNTEAFF.

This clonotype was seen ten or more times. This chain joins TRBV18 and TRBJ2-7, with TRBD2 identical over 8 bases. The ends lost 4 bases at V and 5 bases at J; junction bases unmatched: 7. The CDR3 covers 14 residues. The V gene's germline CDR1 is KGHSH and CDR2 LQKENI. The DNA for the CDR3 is TGTGCCAGCTCACGACGGGAGGGCCGAAACGAGCAGTACTTC. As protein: CASSRREGRNEQYF.

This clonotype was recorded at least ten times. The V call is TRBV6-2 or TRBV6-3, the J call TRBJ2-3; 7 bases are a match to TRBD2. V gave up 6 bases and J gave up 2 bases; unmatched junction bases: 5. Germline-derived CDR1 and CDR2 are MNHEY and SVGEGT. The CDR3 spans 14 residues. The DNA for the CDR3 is TGTGCCAGCAGCAACGGGAGGTCCACAGATACGCAGTATTTT. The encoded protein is CASSNGRSTDTQYF.

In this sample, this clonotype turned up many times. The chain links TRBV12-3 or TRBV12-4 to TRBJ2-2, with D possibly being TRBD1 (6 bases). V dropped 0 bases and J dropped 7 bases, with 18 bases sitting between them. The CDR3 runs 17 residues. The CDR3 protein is CASSLASPGESGGELFF. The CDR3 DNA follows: TGTGCCAGCAGTTTAGCTTCCCCAGGGGAAAGTGGCGGGGAGCTGTTTTTT.

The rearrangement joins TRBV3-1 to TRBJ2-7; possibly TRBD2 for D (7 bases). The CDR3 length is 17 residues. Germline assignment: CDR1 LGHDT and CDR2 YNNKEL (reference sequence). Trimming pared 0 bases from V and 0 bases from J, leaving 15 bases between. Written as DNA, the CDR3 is TGTGCCAGCAGCCAAGATATTGGCGGGGGCCTCTCCTACGAGCAGTACTTC. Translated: CASSQDIGGGLSYEQYF.

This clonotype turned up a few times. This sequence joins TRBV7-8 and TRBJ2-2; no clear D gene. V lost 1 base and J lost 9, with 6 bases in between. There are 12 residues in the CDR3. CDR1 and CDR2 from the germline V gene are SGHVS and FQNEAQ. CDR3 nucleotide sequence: TGTGCCAGCAGCTTAGAAGGCTGGGAGCTGTTTTTT. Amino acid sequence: CASSLEGWELFF.

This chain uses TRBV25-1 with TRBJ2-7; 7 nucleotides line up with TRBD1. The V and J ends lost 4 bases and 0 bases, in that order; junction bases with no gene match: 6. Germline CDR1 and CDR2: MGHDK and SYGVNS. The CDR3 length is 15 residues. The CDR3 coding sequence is TGTGCCAGCAGTGGCACAGGGGCGGGCTCCTACGAGCAGTACTTC. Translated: CASSGTGAGSYEQYF.

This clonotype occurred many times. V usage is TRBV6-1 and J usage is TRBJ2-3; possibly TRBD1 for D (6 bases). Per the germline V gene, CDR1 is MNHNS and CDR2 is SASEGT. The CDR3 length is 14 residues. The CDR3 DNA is TGTGCATGTGGTGGTGACAGGTTCACAGATACGCAGTATTTT. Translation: CACGGDRFTDTQYF.

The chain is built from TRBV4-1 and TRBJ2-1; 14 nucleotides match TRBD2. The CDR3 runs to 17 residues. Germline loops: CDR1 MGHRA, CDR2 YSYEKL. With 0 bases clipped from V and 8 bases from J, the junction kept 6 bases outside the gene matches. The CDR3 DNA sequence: TGCGCCAGCAGCCAAGATCGGACTAGCGGGGGGTTCGATGAGCAGTTCTTC. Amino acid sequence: CASSQDRTSGGFDEQFF.

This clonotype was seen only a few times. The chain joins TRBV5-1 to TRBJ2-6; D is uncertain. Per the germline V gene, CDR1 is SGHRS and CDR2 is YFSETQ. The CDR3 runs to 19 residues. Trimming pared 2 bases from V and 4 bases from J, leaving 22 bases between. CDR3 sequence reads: CASSLDYPAGRSGANVLTF. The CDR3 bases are TGCGCCAGCAGCTTAGATTATCCTGCCGGTAGATCCGGGGCCAACGTCCTGACTTTC.

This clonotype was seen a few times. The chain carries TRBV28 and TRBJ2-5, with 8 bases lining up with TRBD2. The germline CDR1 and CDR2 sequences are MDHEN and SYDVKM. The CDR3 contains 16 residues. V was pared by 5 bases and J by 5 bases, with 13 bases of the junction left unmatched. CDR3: CASSPSPGGPWETQYF. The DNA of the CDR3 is TGTGCCAGCAGTCCCTCCCCGGGGGGGCCTTGGGAGACCCAGTACTTC.

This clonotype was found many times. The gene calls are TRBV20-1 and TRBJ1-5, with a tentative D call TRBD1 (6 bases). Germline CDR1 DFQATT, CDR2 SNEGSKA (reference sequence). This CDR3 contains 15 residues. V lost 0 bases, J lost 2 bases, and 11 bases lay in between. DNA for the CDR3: TGCAGTGCTAGAGAGGGGGCCGAAGGCAATCAGCCCCAGCATTTT. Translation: CSAREGAEGNQPQHF.

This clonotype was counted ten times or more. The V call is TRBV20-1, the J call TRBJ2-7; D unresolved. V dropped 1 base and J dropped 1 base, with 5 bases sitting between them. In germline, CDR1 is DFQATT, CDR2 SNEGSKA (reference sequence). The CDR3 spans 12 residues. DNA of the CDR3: TGCAGTGCTAGAGGCCCGTCCTACGAGCAGTACTTC. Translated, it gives CSARGPSYEQYF.

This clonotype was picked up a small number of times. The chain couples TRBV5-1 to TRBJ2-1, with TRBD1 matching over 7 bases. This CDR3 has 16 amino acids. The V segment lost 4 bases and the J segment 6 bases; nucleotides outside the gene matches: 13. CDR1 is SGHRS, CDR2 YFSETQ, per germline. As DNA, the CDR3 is TGCGCCAGCAGCACCCTCGGGACAGACGGCTGCAATGAGCAGTTCTTC. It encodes CASSTLGTDGCNEQFF.

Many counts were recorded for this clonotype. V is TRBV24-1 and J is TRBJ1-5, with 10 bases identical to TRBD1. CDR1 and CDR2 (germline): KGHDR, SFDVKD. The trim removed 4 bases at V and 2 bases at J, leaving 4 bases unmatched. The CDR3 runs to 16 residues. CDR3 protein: CATSDAGTGGNQPQHF. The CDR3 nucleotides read TGTGCCACCAGTGACGCCGGGACAGGGGGCAATCAGCCCCAGCATTTT.

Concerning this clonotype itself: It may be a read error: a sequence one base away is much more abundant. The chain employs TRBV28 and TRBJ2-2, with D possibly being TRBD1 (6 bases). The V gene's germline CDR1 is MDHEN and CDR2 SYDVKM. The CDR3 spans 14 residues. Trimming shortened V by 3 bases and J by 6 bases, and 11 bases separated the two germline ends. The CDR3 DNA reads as TGTGCCAGCAGTTTCCCAGGGGCAGCCGGGGAGCTGTTTTTT. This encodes CASSFPGAAGELFF.